Listed below are T cell receptor beta chains from one sample, sequenced in a study of Tregs in tolerant kidney transplant recipients. TCRdb's table, derived via immunoSEQ multiplex PCR, lists solely in-frame clones and lacks some. The sample records 240,000 or so clones, 84% being singletons. The sample consisted of CD4+ T cells from blood. The receptors here all came from a human donor in good health. Each CDR3 is given with its conserved first and last residue. Fields, in order: V gene, CDR3 protein.

TRBV18 | CASSLLAGGVNEQFF
TRBV6-1 | CASAGTGSYEQYF
TRBV7-9 | CASSPAHGPRGTGELFF
TRBV9 | CASSVDGRLNEKLFF
TRBV5-1 | CASSSRTGNTEAFF
TRBV6-5 | CASSYEGGSTDTQYF
TRBV5-6 | CASSTFLGDYGYTF
TRBV19 | CASSTRGRRLNTEAFF
TRBV6-5 | CASSYRTGVGSPLHF
TRBV7-8 | CASSTDRGAEAFF
TRBV5-1 | CASSLVFGSGNTIYF
TRBV27 | CASSLWASPGLAGGGTGELFF
TRBV7-2 | CASSFLGYEQYF
TRBV6-6 | CASSRRTGQMNTEAFF
TRBV14 | CASSYVSREQYF
TRBV2 | CASNELAVNGELFF
TRBV5-1 | CASSLASGTEEKLFF
TRBV20-1 | CSGTAVEQFF
TRBV7-8 | CASSLALSYEQYF
TRBV25-1 | CASRDTGGWNSPLHF
TRBV6-6 | CASNLQGYEQYF
TRBV7-8 | CASSLSASYGYTF
TRBV18 | CASSPSDATIYF
TRBV19 | CASSKGQDTNTEAFF
TRBV7-6 | CASSLVPGSSYNEQFF
TRBV7-2 | CASSFNVGTTETQYF
TRBV7-9 | CASSSYRDQETQYF
TRBV2 | CASRLGSGGGETQYF
TRBV30 | CAWSPRGLSTGELFF
TRBV7-9 | CASSLSREYEQYF
TRBV29-1 | CSVEPWTGPQETQYF
TRBV6-5 | CASSSGTYSTDTQYF
TRBV19 | CASRPYAPGQGSNEQFF
TRBV4-1 | CALPRRQGDFYNSPLHF
TRBV7-2 | CASSPPGGIEQYF
TRBV1 | CTSSQDSRVRDTEAFF
TRBV7-9 | CASSLVGGPYSSGANVLTF
TRBV30 | CAWSKGDWAKNIQYF
TRBV6-6 | CASTPDRGKTGELFF
TRBV7-7 | CASSPLRETQYF
TRBV7-7 | CASSPLAGGTGELFF
TRBV6-6 | CAGRDRGLSTYGYTF
TRBV19 | CASSVTGEDSPLHF
TRBV11-2 | CASSRGQSTNEKLFF
TRBV5-6 | CASSLDPGTPLHF
TRBV14 | CASSQLRGSSYNEQFF
TRBV2 | CAISGTGGSGTSNTQYF
TRBV18 | CASSPPVTGELFF
TRBV12-5 | CASGLGQLRLYNEQFF
TRBV30 | CAWSTLKGQRAYEQYF
TRBV6-1 | CATGTGPEQYF
TRBV5-4 | CASSLSEGETQYF
TRBV6-1 | CASRESIEYGYTF
TRBV10-2 | CASSEFNEQFF
TRBV5-8 | CASSLGLAGLDTGELFF
TRBV6-4 | CASSELAGGRSYEQYF
TRBV4-3 | CASSQDRGAREGYTF
TRBV18 | CASSPTGVNSNQPQHF
TRBV10-2 | CASSELILKVTEAFF